The 10 T cell receptor beta chains below all came from one sample that was sequenced in a study of blood T cell repertoires in COVID-19. Sequenced by immunoSEQ multiplex PCR; TCRdb stores in-frame clones only, minus some. The repertoire consists of roughly 400,000 clones, with about 92% occurring once and the leading ten covering 0.6%. The sample comprised PBMCs or T cells enriched from blood (not recorded which). These receptors were obtained from a young man who had recovered from COVID-19.

The rearrangement uses TRBV10-3 and TRBJ2-3; 9 bases line up with TRBD2. This CDR3 has 15 amino acids. Germline CDR1 is ENHRY and CDR2 is SYGVKD. The V segment lost 10 bases and the J segment 5 bases; nucleotides outside the gene matches: 13. In DNA form, the CDR3 reads TGTGCCACCGCGGTTAGTAGCGGGAGTCTAGATACGCAGTATTTT. Translating gives CATAVSSGSLDTQYF.

The CDR3 loop reads CASSARGQLMNTEAFF. In nucleotides, the CDR3 is TGTGCCAGCAGCGCCCGAGGACAGCTAATGAACACTGAAGCTTTCTTT. The chain uses TRBV13 and TRBJ1-1, with D perhaps matching TRBD1 (6 bases). CDR1 is PRHDT, CDR2 FYEKMQ, per germline (reference sequence). V was cut by 5 bases and J by 0 bases, with 16 bases left in between. CDR3 size: 16 residues.

This clone is a singleton in its sample. The rearrangement uses TRBV4-1 and TRBJ2-7; perhaps TRBD2 as D (6 bases). Trimming took off 4 bases at V and 5 bases at J, with 15 bases between the two ends. The germline gives CDR1 MGHRA, CDR2 YSYEKL. CDR3 length: 14 residues. The CDR3 region has the DNA TGCGCCAGCAGCCGCACCGGGACGGGAGACGAGCAGTACTTC. Amino acids: CASSRTGTGDEQYF.

The chain couples TRBV24-1 to TRBJ2-3, with TRBD1 matching 11 bases. Germline loops: CDR1 KGHDR, CDR2 SFDVKD. V gave up 11 bases and J gave up 2 bases; unmatched junction bases: 2. This CDR3 spans 13 amino acids. Here the CDR3 DNA reads TGTGCCAGCGGACAGGGGGCCACAGATACGCAGTATTTT. Protein product: CASGQGATDTQYF.

The chain has TRBV4-1 and TRBJ1-1, with D unclear. V was clipped by 1 base and J by 6 bases, with 15 bases between them. The CDR3 is made up of 15 amino acids. Per germline, CDR1 MGHRA and CDR2 YSYEKL. CDR3 sequence reads: CASSQGGEVLAEAFF. The CDR3 nucleotides read TGCGCCAGCAGCCAAGGGGGAGAGGTTTTGGCTGAAGCTTTCTTT.

The chain employs TRBV18 and TRBJ2-3, with 8 bases aligning to TRBD2. The germline V gene encodes CDR1 KGHSH and CDR2 LQKENI. V lost 6 bases, J lost 0 bases, and 5 bases stayed unmatched. The CDR3 sequence is 15 residues long. The CDR3 sequence: CASSLSGVSTDTQYF. In DNA form, the CDR3 reads TGTGCCAGCTCCCTTAGCGGGGTAAGCACAGATACGCAGTATTTT.

This clone was observed once. V usage is TRBV6-5 and J usage is TRBJ1-6; 7 nucleotides agree with TRBD1. J gave up 3 bases and V 6 bases, and 5 bases lay outside the gene matches. This CDR3 contains 15 residues. The germline V gene encodes CDR1 MNHEY and CDR2 SVGAGI. The CDR3 nucleotides are TGTGCCAGCAGCGGGACAGAAGTCTATAATTCACCCCTCCACTTT. This translates into CASSGTEVYNSPLHF.

The chain's CDR3 is CASSLDRDNYGYTF. The CDR3 region has the DNA TGTGCCAGCAGCTTAGACAGGGATAACTATGGCTACACCTTC. The chain is built from TRBV7-8 and TRBJ1-2; D might be TRBD1 (6 bases). This CDR3 has 14 residues. V gave up 1 base and J gave up 1 base, with 7 bases separating them. From germline, CDR1 is SGHVS and CDR2 FQNEAQ.

The rearrangement uses TRBV19 and TRBJ2-1; TRBD1 matches at 10 bases. The CDR3 runs 14 residues. Germline V gene sequence: CDR1 LNHDA, CDR2 SQIVND (reference sequence). V dropped 5 bases and J dropped 4; count of bases not matched to a gene: 2. This chain's CDR3 is CASSRTGGYNEQFF. CDR3 coding DNA: TGTGCCAGTAGTCGGACAGGGGGATACAATGAGCAGTTCTTC.

The chain couples TRBV2 to TRBJ1-5; D not certain. In germline, CDR1 is SNHLY, CDR2 FYNNEI. The ends were cut back, 6 bases at V and 5 bases at J, with 8 bases in the middle. This CDR3 is built from 12 residues. CDR3 loop: CASRAADQPQHF. CDR3 sequence (DNA): TGTGCCAGCAGGGCAGCGGATCAGCCCCAGCATTTT.